Listed below are T cell receptor beta chains from one sample, sequenced in a study of blood T cell repertoires in COVID-19. TCRdb keeps only in-frame clones here, not all; method: immunoSEQ multiplex PCR. Of about 100,000 clones in the sample, roughly 92% were seen once. Material for sequencing was peripheral blood. The receptors here all came from a man aged 50 or older with active COVID-19. Both conserved end residues are part of each CDR3. Fields, in order: clone size, J gene, D gene, V gene, CDR3 DNA, CDR3 protein. A D gene is named only where the DNA matches it firmly. Part of the rows lack a size; the others show once, few, many or a class for expanded clones.

-	TRBJ1-1	-	TRBV19	TGTGCCAGTAGTATGGGCAACACTGAAGCTTTCTTT	CASSMGNTEAFF
-	TRBJ2-7	-	TRBV11-2	TGTGCCAGCAGCCAGGACAGTACCTACGAGCAGTACTTC	CASSQDSTYEQYF
few	TRBJ2-1	TRBD2	TRBV9	TGTGCCAGCAGCGTAGGGGGGGCGGGAGGGAATCTAAAGTTCTTC	CASSVGGAGGNLKFF
-	TRBJ1-1	-	TRBV6-5	TGTGCCAGCAGGGCCCAGGGGCACACTGAAGCTTTCTTT	CASRAQGHTEAFF
-	TRBJ2-3	TRBD1	TRBV5-1	TGCGCCAGCAGCTTGGAACAGGGGTACTCAGATACGCAGTATTTT	CASSLEQGYSDTQYF
-	TRBJ2-3	-	TRBV5-1	TGCGCCAGCAGCTTTCAGGGAAAATCAGCAGATACGCAGTATTTT	CASSFQGKSADTQYF
-	TRBJ2-5	TRBD1	TRBV5-1	TGCGCCAGCAGCTATGGACAGGGGGACCAAGAGACCCAGTACTTC	CASSYGQGDQETQYF
-	TRBJ2-7	TRBD2	TRBV3-1/TRBV3-2	TGTGCCAGCAGCCCTCAGCGGGACTCCTACGAGCAGTACTTC	CASSPQRDSYEQYF
-	TRBJ2-7	-	TRBV28	TGTGCCAGCAGTTTAGTTAATTGGGGCTCCGAGCAGTACTTC	CASSLVNWGSEQYF
few	TRBJ1-1	-	TRBV7-3	TGTGCCAGCAGCGAGGGAGGGCGCGGGAACACTGAAGCTTTCTTT	CASSEGGRGNTEAFF
-	TRBJ1-2	-	TRBV6-5	TGTGCCAGCCGGCGGACAAGCAACTATGGCTACACCTTC	CASRRTSNYGYTF
-	TRBJ1-2	-	TRBV7-9	TGTGCCAGCAGCGGCAGGACAGACTATGGCTACACCTTC	CASSGRTDYGYTF
-	TRBJ1-5	TRBD1	TRBV2	TGTGCCAGCGGGACAGGGGACAATCAGCCCCAGCATTTT	CASGTGDNQPQHF
-	TRBJ1-5	-	TRBV14	TGTGCCAGCAGCCATTGCATAAAGGGTTGTGGAGGATATAGCAATCAGCCCCAGCATTTT	CASSHCIKGCGGYSNQPQHF
-	TRBJ2-3	TRBD2	TRBV7-7	TGTGCTAGCAGTGAAGGACTAGCGGGAGCAGATACGCAGTATTTT	CASSEGLAGADTQYF
once	TRBJ2-5	TRBD1	TRBV5-4	TGTGCCATCAAGACAGGGGGCTCCGAGACCCAGTACTTC	CAIKTGGSETQYF
-	TRBJ2-7	-	TRBV5-1	TGCGCCAGCAGCTCGACAGGCTACGAGCAGTACTTC	CASSSTGYEQYF
-	TRBJ1-4	-	TRBV5-1	TGCGCCAGCAGCTTGGAGTATTCAGGAGAAAAACTGTTTTTT	CASSLEYSGEKLFF
-	TRBJ2-1	TRBD2	TRBV7-8	TGTGCCAGCAGCTTAGTTCGACTAGCGGGACACAATGAGCAGTTCTTC	CASSLVRLAGHNEQFF
-	TRBJ2-2	TRBD1	TRBV24-1	TGTGCCACCACCGCCTCCACAGGGGTCGGGGAGCTGTTTTTT	CATTASTGVGELFF
once	TRBJ2-7	TRBD1	TRBV28	TGTGCCACCGAGATGCGGACAGGGCTGTACGAGCAGTACTTC	CATEMRTGLYEQYF
-	TRBJ1-3	-	TRBV6-5	TGTGCCAGCAGTCGTCAACAGGCACTTGGAAACACCATATATTTT	CASSRQQALGNTIYF
-	TRBJ2-1	TRBD2	TRBV23-1	TGCGCCAGCAACACGCTAGCGGGAGGAAGGAATGAGCAGTTCTTC	CASNTLAGGRNEQFF
-	TRBJ2-3	TRBD1	TRBV3-1/TRBV3-2	TGTGCCAGCAGCTTACAGGGGACAGATACGCAGTATTTT	CASSLQGTDTQYF
once	TRBJ2-2	-	TRBV28	TGTGCCATCACAGGGTCTCCGAACACCGGGGAGCTGTTTTTT	CAITGSPNTGELFF
-	TRBJ1-2	-	TRBV28	TGTGCCAGCGCAAGATCAGGGATCTATGGCTACACCTTC	CASARSGIYGYTF
-	TRBJ2-1	TRBD2	TRBV30	TGTGCCTGGAGGCTAGCGGGAGAATACAATGAGCAGTTCTTC	CAWRLAGEYNEQFF
-	TRBJ2-3	-	TRBV9	TGTGCCAGCAGCGTAGAGAGCGTCCTTGGAGATACGCAGTATTTT	CASSVESVLGDTQYF
-	TRBJ2-3	TRBD1	TRBV7-9	TGTGCCAGCAGCTTTACAGGGGGTGGCACAGATACGCAGTATTTT	CASSFTGGGTDTQYF
-	TRBJ2-5	-	TRBV24-1	TGTGCCACCAGTGACGGGAGAGAGACCCAGTACTTC	CATSDGRETQYF
-	TRBJ1-5	-	TRBV19	TGTGCCAGTAGCAGACAGAATCAGCCCCAGCATTTT	CASSRQNQPQHF
-	TRBJ1-1	-	TRBV5-1	TGCGCCAGCAGCTTGGAAGACAATGAAGCTTTCTTT	CASSLEDNEAFF
-	TRBJ1-4	TRBD1	TRBV9	TGTGCCAGCAGCTACCAGGGGGAGGCTAATGAAAAACTGTTTTTT	CASSYQGEANEKLFF